This passage covers 15 T cell receptor beta chains from one sample sequenced in a study of T-cell memory formation after mild COVID-19. TCRdb re-derived calls from the 5' RACE reads in MiXCR, one entry per CDR3 protein. The sample yields fewer than 400,000 distinct CDR3 sequences, 10% to 15% seen once. The sample comprised PBMCs or a T cell subset sorted from them (not recorded which). Receptors originate from a man between 18 and 35 years old who had mild COVID-19 (a few samples of this study predate the infection). Cell type and time point are not known.

This clonotype has a handful of counts. The V and J genes are TRBV7-9 and TRBJ2-3; D gene ambiguous. The V end was cut by 8 bases, the J end by 4 bases, with 4 bases between. Germline values: CDR1 SEHNR, CDR2 FQNEAQ (reference sequence). CDR3 length equals 10 residues. The CDR3 DNA sequence: TGTGCCAGCGGGGCAGATACGCAGTATTTT. It is translated as CASGADTQYF.

This clonotype was counted at least ten times. The genes are TRBV6-2 or TRBV6-3 and TRBJ2-3, with 8 bases that match TRBD2. V lost 4 bases to trimming and J lost 1 base; unmatched junction nucleotides: 4. This CDR3 region has 15 residues. Germline V gene data show CDR1 as MNHEY and CDR2 as SVGEGT. CDR3 amino acids: CASSSWTSRTDTQYF. DNA of the CDR3: TGTGCCAGCAGTTCCTGGACTAGCCGCACAGATACGCAGTATTTT.

This clonotype was counted between two and nine times. This chain links TRBV7-9 with TRBJ2-4, with D perhaps matching TRBD2 (7 bases). V was cut by 6 bases and J by 5 bases, with 14 bases left in between. The CDR3 sequence is 14 residues long. Germline V gene data show CDR1 as SEHNR and CDR2 as FQNEAQ (reference sequence). Here the CDR3 reads CASRPRGGENIQYF. CDR3 nucleotides: TGTGCCAGCAGACCGAGGGGGGGGGAAAACATTCAGTACTTC.

This chain links TRBV7-2 with TRBJ2-1; D is ambiguous. CDR3 length: 14 residues. The germline gives CDR1 SGHTA, CDR2 FQGNSA. V lost 8 bases, J lost 0 bases, and 11 bases lay in between. CDR3: CASGSRPSYNEQFF. The DNA for the CDR3 is TGTGCCAGCGGTTCGAGGCCCTCCTACAATGAGCAGTTCTTC. The entire variable domain, with the rest obtained from reference TRBV7-2 and TRBJ2-1, is as follows: GAGVSQSPSNKVTEKGKDVELRCDPISGHTALYWYRQSLGQGLEFLIYFQGNSAPDKSGLPSDRFSAERTGGSVSTLTIQRTQQEDSAVYLCASGSRPSYNEQFFGPGTRLTVL.

This clonotype was picked up many times. The genes are TRBV5-1 and TRBJ1-1; possibly TRBD1 for D (5 bases). Germline V CDR1 and CDR2: SGHRS, YFSETQ. V shed 1 base and J shed 3 bases, with 19 bases lying between them. The CDR3 consists of 17 residues. DNA for the CDR3: TGCGCCAGCAGCTTGAGGGGAGGTGGGTACAGCGACACTGAAGCTTTCTTT. It translates to CASSLRGGGYSDTEAFF. Complete variable domain (other parts from reference TRBV5-1 and TRBJ1-1): KAGVTQTPRYLIKTRGQQVTLSCSPISGHRSVSWYQQTPGQGLQFLFEYFSETQRNKGNFPGRFSGRQFSNSRSEMNVSTLELGDSALYLCASSLRGGGYSDTEAFFGQGTRLTVV.

The sample holds a few counts of this clonotype. The chain employs TRBV6-6 and TRBJ2-7; 7 positions match TRBD2. The CDR3 extends over 16 amino acids. Germline lookup yields CDR1 MNHNY and CDR2 SVGAGI (reference sequence). V shed 6 bases and J 4 bases; nucleotides not matched to a gene: 15. The CDR3 coding sequence is TGTGCCAGCAGCAGACCGCGGGTAGCGGGTTCTTACGAGCAGTACTTC. Residues: CASSRPRVAGSYEQYF.

This clonotype has just a few counts. The chain carries TRBV7-3 and TRBJ2-1; possibly TRBD2 for D (5 bases). The germline CDR1 and CDR2 sequences are SGHTA and FQGTGA. CDR3 length equals 15 residues. V was shortened by 4 bases and J by 5 bases, with 15 bases between the two germline ends. CDR3 DNA sequence: TGTGCCAGCAGCTCGGACTCCAACCTACACAATGAGCAGTTCTTC. Translating gives CASSSDSNLHNEQFF.

This clonotype was picked up many times. The rearrangement joins TRBV23-1 to TRBJ2-5; tentative D call: TRBD1 (6 bases). Being an ORF, TRBV23-1 has a function that is uncertain. V lost 3 bases and J lost 2, with 10 bases in between. This CDR3 spans 14 amino acids. As DNA, the CDR3 is TGCGCCAGCAGTCACCTCCAGGGGCAAGAGACCCAGTACTTC. It codes for CASSHLQGQETQYF.

The chain joins TRBV24-1 to TRBJ2-5; no clear D. Trimming stripped 2 bases from V and 5 bases from J, with 2 bases between. The CDR3 totals 11 residues. Germline V gene sequence: CDR1 KGHDR, CDR2 SFDVKD. This CDR3 reads CATSDSETQYF. CDR3 nucleotides: TGTGCCACCAGTGATTCGGAGACCCAGTACTTC.

This clonotype turned up a few times. V usage is TRBV6-2 or TRBV6-3 and J usage is TRBJ1-5, with D unclear. The CDR3 has 15 residues. V lost 0 bases, J lost 6 bases, and 12 bases lay in between. Germline V gives CDR1 MNHEY, CDR2 SVGEGT. This chain's CDR3 is CASSYSARVGQPQHF. As DNA, the CDR3 is TGTGCCAGCAGTTACTCTGCTCGAGTGGGTCAGCCCCAGCATTTT.

V usage is TRBV11-1 and J usage is TRBJ2-2; 7 bases line up with TRBD1. Germline V gives CDR1 SGHAT, CDR2 FQDESV (reference sequence). With V trimmed by 2 bases and J by 3 bases, 9 bases remained unmatched. CDR3 length equals 17 residues. Here the CDR3 reads CASSLPSTGVDTGELFF. In DNA form, the CDR3 reads TGTGCCAGCAGCTTACCCAGTACAGGGGTTGACACCGGGGAGCTGTTTTTT.

The chain is built from TRBV20-1 and TRBJ2-7; D might be TRBD2 (6 bases). V was clipped by 3 bases and J by 1 base, with 10 bases between them. This CDR3 is 13 amino acids long. CDR1 is DFQATT, CDR2 SNEGSKA, per germline (reference sequence). CDR3 DNA: TGCAGTGCTAGGTACAGCGGGTCCTACGAGCAGTACTTC. Amino acid sequence: CSARYSGSYEQYF.

The chain links TRBV27 to TRBJ2-7; D remains unclear. Germline loops: CDR1 MNHEY, CDR2 SMNVEV (reference sequence). The CDR3 is 12 residues long. The V and J ends lost 10 bases and 6 bases respectively, with 16 bases between them. The CDR3 protein is CATRRGTSEQYF. The CDR3 DNA sequence: TGTGCCACCCGGCGAGGAACTTCCGAGCAGTACTTC.

This clonotype was detected a few times. This CDR3 reads CASKWTESSYEQYF. The CDR3 DNA follows: TGTGCCAGCAAGTGGACAGAGAGCTCCTACGAGCAGTACTTC. The J gene is TRBJ2-7, the V gene TRBV3-1, with D possibly TRBD1 on 6 matching bases. The CDR3 contains 14 residues. The V end was cut by 7 bases, the J end by 0 bases, with 13 bases between. CDR1 and CDR2 from the germline V gene are LGHDT and YNNKEL (reference sequence).

This clonotype was counted only a few times. The chain carries TRBV29-1 and TRBJ1-2, with a tentative D call TRBD1 (6 bases). The CDR3 has 13 residues. V was clipped by 4 bases and J by 4 bases, with 13 bases between them. Per germline, CDR1 SQVTM and CDR2 ANQGSEA. This chain's CDR3 is CSVAWGPPYGYTF. The CDR3 coding sequence is TGCAGCGTTGCGTGGGGGCCCCCCTATGGCTACACCTTC.